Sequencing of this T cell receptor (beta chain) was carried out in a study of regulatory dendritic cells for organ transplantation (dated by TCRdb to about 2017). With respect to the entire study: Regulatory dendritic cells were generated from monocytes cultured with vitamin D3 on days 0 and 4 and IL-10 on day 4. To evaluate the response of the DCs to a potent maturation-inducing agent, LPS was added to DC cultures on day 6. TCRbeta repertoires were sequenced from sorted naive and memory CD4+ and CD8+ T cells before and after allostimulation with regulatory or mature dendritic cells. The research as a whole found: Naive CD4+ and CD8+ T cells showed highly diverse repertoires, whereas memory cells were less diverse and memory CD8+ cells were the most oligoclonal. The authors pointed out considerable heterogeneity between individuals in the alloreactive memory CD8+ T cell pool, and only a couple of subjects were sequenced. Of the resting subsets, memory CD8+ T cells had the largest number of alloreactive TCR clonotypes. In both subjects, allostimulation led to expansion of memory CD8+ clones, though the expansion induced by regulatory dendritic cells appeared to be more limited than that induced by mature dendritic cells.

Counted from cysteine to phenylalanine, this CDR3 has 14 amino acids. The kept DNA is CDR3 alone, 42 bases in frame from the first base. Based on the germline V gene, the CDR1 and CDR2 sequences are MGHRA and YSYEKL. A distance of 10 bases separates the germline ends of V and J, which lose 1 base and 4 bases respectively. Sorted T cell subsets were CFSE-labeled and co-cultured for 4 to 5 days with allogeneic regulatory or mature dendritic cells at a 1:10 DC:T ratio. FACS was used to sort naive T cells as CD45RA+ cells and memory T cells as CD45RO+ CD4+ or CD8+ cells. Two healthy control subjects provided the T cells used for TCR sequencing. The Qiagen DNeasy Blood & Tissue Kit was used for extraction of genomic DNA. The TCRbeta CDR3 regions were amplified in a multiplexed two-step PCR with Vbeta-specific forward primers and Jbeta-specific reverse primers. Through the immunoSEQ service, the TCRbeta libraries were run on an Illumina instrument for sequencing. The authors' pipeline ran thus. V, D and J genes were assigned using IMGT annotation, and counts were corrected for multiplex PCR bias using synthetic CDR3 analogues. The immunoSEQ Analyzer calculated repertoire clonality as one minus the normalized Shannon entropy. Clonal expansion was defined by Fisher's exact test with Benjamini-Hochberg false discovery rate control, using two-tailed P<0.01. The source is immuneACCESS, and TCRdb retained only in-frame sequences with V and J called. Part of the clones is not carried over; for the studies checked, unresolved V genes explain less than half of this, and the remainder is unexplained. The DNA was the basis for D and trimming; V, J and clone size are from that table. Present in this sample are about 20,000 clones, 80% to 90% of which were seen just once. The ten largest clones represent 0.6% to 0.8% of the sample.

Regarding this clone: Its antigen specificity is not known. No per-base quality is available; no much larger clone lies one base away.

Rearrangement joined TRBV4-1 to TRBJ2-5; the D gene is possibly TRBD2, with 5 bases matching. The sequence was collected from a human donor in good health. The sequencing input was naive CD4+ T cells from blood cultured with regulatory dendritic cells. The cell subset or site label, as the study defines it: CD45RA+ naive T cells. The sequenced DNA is TGCGCCAGCAGCCAAGTTTATGGGAGAGAGACCCAGTACTTC. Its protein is CASSQVYGRETQYF.